The clone carrying this T cell receptor beta chain was seen only once. The data were taken from a study of control samples from healthy donors and cancer patients. Unmatched junction bases numbered 16, after V lost 6 bases and J lost 6 bases. Germline V gives CDR1 SQVTM, CDR2 ANQGSEA. The CDR3 covers 16 residues. The table came from immunoSEQ multiplex PCR; TCRdb's copy has only in-frame clones and leaves some out. This sample has more than 50,000 clones, with 95% to 96% found just once. Sequencing was performed on blood. The chain carries TRBV29-1 and TRBJ1-5, with 8 bases aligning to TRBD1. This clonotype was obtained from a woman in her late teens or twenties in good health. The CDR3 reads CSVRPQDREVRQPQHF. The CDR3 nucleotides read TGCAGCGTACGACCGCAGGACAGGGAGGTTCGTCAGCCCCAGCATTTT.